The rows below give T cell receptor beta chains drawn from one sample of a study of blood T cell repertoires in COVID-19. The table came from immunoSEQ multiplex PCR; TCRdb's copy has only in-frame clones and leaves some out. The sample has tens of thousands of clones, 65% to 90% seen once. What was sequenced was peripheral blood. All receptors derive from an older man with acute or convalescent COVID-19. The CDR3 runs from the conserved cysteine through the conserved F or W. A D gene is named only where the DNA matches it firmly. Only some rows state a clone size, as once, few, many or a class for expanded clones.

clone_size j_call v_call d_call cdr3_aa cdr3_nt
NA TRBJ2-3 TRBV4-3 TRBD2 CASSQATGLAATDTQYF TGCGCCAGCAGCCAAGCCACGGGACTAGCGGCCACAGATACGCAGTATTTT
NA TRBJ1-5 TRBV10-3 NA CAISESPQEGGNQPQHF TGTGCCATCAGTGAGTCTCCGCAAGAGGGGGGCAATCAGCCCCAGCATTTT
NA TRBJ1-2 TRBV20-1 NA CSARDRGGYTF TGCAGTGCTAGAGACCGGGGTGGCTACACCTTC
NA TRBJ2-7 TRBV15 NA CATSRPGTPPYEQYF TGTGCCACCAGCAGACCAGGGACACCCCCCTACGAGCAGTACTTC
NA TRBJ2-7 TRBV5-1 TRBD2 CASSSSGGPYEQYF TGCGCCAGCAGCTCCTCGGGGGGACCCTACGAGCAGTACTTC
NA TRBJ2-7 TRBV19 NA CASSPSRGPSGYEQYF TGTGCCAGTAGTCCCTCCCGCGGCCCAAGTGGATACGAGCAGTACTTC
NA TRBJ2-7 TRBV5-6 TRBD1 CASSRAGTAYEQYF TGTGCCAGCAGCAGAGCCGGGACAGCCTACGAGCAGTACTTC
NA TRBJ2-5 TRBV19 TRBD1 CASSTTGGMETQYF TGTGCCAGTAGTACAACAGGGGGGATGGAGACCCAGTACTTC
NA TRBJ1-6 TRBV9 TRBD1 CASSPEGAGGFWSPLHF TGTGCCAGCAGCCCCGAGGGGGCGGGGGGTTTCTGGTCACCCCTCCACTTT
NA TRBJ2-7 TRBV5-1 TRBD1 CASSLGQGWEQYF TGCGCCAGCAGCTTGGGACAGGGGTGGGAGCAGTACTTC
NA TRBJ2-2 TRBV4-2 NA CASKQNTGELFF TGTGCCAGCAAACAGAACACCGGGGAGCTGTTTTTT
NA TRBJ2-1 TRBV5-1 NA CASSLVGGYYNEQFF TGCGCCAGCAGCTTGGTGGGGGGATACTACAATGAGCAGTTCTTC
NA TRBJ2-3 TRBV27 TRBD2 CASSSPSGSGDTQYF TGTGCCAGCAGTTCCCCTAGCGGGAGTGGGGATACGCAGTATTTT
NA TRBJ2-2 TRBV24-1 TRBD2 CATRAGGTGELFF TGTGCCACCAGAGCGGGAGGCACCGGGGAGCTGTTTTTT
NA TRBJ2-1 TRBV7-9 NA CASSLRGRDSGEQFF TGTGCCAGCAGCTTAAGGGGCAGGGATAGTGGTGAGCAGTTCTTC
NA TRBJ2-1 TRBV25-1 NA CASSEAEIYNEQFF TGTGCCAGCAGTGAAGCGGAAATTTACAATGAGCAGTTCTTC
NA TRBJ1-2 TRBV28 TRBD1 CASRTGAVSGYTF TGTGCCAGCAGAACAGGGGCGGTTAGTGGCTACACCTTC
NA TRBJ2-1 TRBV5-1 TRBD2 CASSLVAGALYEQFF TGCGCCAGCAGCTTGGTAGCGGGAGCTCTATATGAGCAGTTCTTC
NA TRBJ2-1 TRBV7-9 TRBD2 CASSSRTSGSWDEQFF TGTGCCAGCAGCTCCCGGACTAGCGGGAGTTGGGATGAGCAGTTCTTC
NA TRBJ2-2 TRBV28 TRBD1 CASSRTGVNTGELFF TGTGCCAGCAGTCGGACAGGGGTGAACACCGGGGAGCTGTTTTTT
NA TRBJ1-2 TRBV11-3 NA CASSLGTPLGYGYTF TGTGCCAGCAGCTTAGGGACACCCTTAGGCTATGGCTACACCTTC
NA TRBJ1-2 TRBV10-1 NA CASSENRYYGYTF TGCGCCAGCAGTGAGAACAGATACTATGGCTACACCTTC
NA TRBJ2-3 TRBV9 TRBD2 CASSASASGRRRYTQYF TGTGCCAGCAGCGCCTCAGCTAGCGGGAGAAGGAGGTATACGCAGTATTTT
NA TRBJ2-1 TRBV6-4 NA CASSDEQAQTLSYNEQFF TGTGCCAGCAGTGACGAGCAGGCACAGACCCTCTCCTACAATGAGCAGTTCTTC
NA TRBJ2-7 TRBV23-1 TRBD1 CASSQSGPGGKYEQYF TGCGCCAGCAGTCAATCGGGTCCAGGGGGAAAGTACGAGCAGTACTTC
NA TRBJ2-3 TRBV10-1 NA CASSERGRSTDTQYF TGCGCCAGCAGTGAGAGGGGCAGGTCCACAGATACGCAGTATTTT
NA TRBJ2-2 TRBV7-7 TRBD2 CASSATSAGELFF TGTGCCAGCAGCGCAACTAGCGCCGGGGAGCTGTTTTTT
few TRBJ2-7 TRBV27 TRBD2 CASRSGILPYEQYF TGTGCCAGCAGAAGCGGGATTCTCCCCTACGAGCAGTACTTC
NA TRBJ1-2 TRBV19 NA CASSDYGYTF TGTGCCAGTAGCGACTATGGCTACACCTTC
NA TRBJ2-3 TRBV5-1 TRBD1 CASSLGQYTDTQYF TGCGCCAGCAGCCTGGGACAGTACACAGATACGCAGTATTTT
NA TRBJ2-3 TRBV18 TRBD1 CASSQQTGTTDTQYF TGTGCCAGCTCACAACAGACAGGGACAACAGATACGCAGTATTTT
NA TRBJ2-1 TRBV5-8 NA CASSLEWTHNYNEQFF TGTGCCAGCAGCTTGGAGTGGACTCACAACTACAATGAGCAGTTCTTC
NA TRBJ1-1 TRBV5-1 NA CASSFQAMNTEAFF TGCGCCAGCAGCTTTCAGGCGATGAACACTGAAGCTTTCTTT
NA TRBJ1-1 TRBV12-5 NA CASGLVRGAGIEAFF TGTGCTAGTGGTTTGGTACGCGGCGCAGGGATTGAAGCTTTCTTT
NA TRBJ2-3 TRBV10-1 NA CASSIAGADTQYF TGCGCCAGCAGTATTGCGGGCGCAGATACGCAGTATTTT
NA TRBJ1-6 TRBV24-1 NA CATSDFGGLRSPLHF TGTGCCACCAGTGATTTCGGGGGGTTACGGTCACCCCTCCACTTT
NA TRBJ2-1 TRBV10-3 NA CAISVPLEGRGFYNEQFF TGTGCCATCAGTGTCCCCCTCGAAGGACGGGGTTTCTACAATGAGCAGTTCTTC
once TRBJ1-2 TRBV24-1 TRBD1 CATSDSRQGSDGYTF TGTGCCACCAGTGATTCCAGACAGGGCTCGGATGGCTACACCTTC
NA TRBJ1-2 TRBV19 TRBD1 CASSPDRGEVGGYTF TGTGCCAGTAGTCCGGACAGGGGCGAAGTGGGTGGCTACACCTTC
NA TRBJ2-7 TRBV19 NA CASNRGWVYEQYF TGTGCCAGTAACCGGGGGTGGGTCTACGAGCAGTACTTC
NA TRBJ2-1 TRBV6-4 NA CASSREFSYNEQFF TGTGCCAGCAGTCGGGAGTTCTCCTACAATGAGCAGTTCTTC
NA TRBJ2-3 TRBV3-1/TRBV3-2 TRBD1 CASSHWDRDPDTQYF TGTGCCAGCAGCCATTGGGACAGGGACCCAGATACGCAGTATTTT
once TRBJ1-3 TRBV6-6 TRBD1 CASRGDRGVGNTIYF TGTGCCAGCAGGGGGGACAGGGGCGTCGGAAACACCATATATTTT
NA TRBJ2-7 TRBV7-8 NA CASSRGGPENEQYF TGTGCCAGCAGCCGAGGTGGCCCAGAAAACGAGCAGTACTTC
NA TRBJ1-4 TRBV6-5 NA CASSFNGQNEKLFF TGTGCCAGCAGTTTTAATGGGCAGAATGAAAAACTGTTTTTT
few TRBJ1-3 TRBV7-8 NA CASSFGQRSGNTIYF TGTGCCAGCAGCTTTGGACAGCGCTCTGGAAACACCATATATTTT
NA TRBJ1-1 TRBV5-4 TRBD1 CASRPTGDTEAFF TGTGCCAGCAGACCTACAGGGGACACTGAAGCTTTCTTT
NA TRBJ2-2 TRBV4-3 TRBD2 CASSPGLAGAGELFF TGCGCCAGCAGCCCGGGACTAGCGGGAGCCGGGGAGCTGTTTTTT
NA TRBJ2-3 TRBV5-1 NA CASSLGESTDTQYF TGCGCCAGCAGCTTGGGTGAGAGCACAGATACGCAGTATTTT
NA TRBJ2-1 TRBV3-1/TRBV3-2 NA CASQSKGGPRYNEQFF TGTGCCAGCCAGAGCAAAGGGGGTCCTCGCTACAATGAGCAGTTCTTC
NA TRBJ1-1 TRBV27 TRBD1 CASSLGRGRSMNTEAFF TGTGCCAGCAGTTTAGGCAGGGGGCGATCCATGAACACTGAAGCTTTCTTT
NA TRBJ1-3 TRBV7-2 NA CASSLLTSLWGNTIYF TGTGCCAGCAGCTTACTGACTAGCCTTTGGGGAAACACCATATATTTT
NA TRBJ2-1 TRBV5-1 NA CASSITANSYNEQFF TGCGCCAGCAGCATTACAGCAAATTCCTACAATGAGCAGTTCTTC
few TRBJ2-1 TRBV7-2 TRBD2 CASSLTSGANIHFF TGTGCCAGCAGCTTAACTAGCGGGGCCAATATACACTTCTTC
NA TRBJ1-5 TRBV4-3 NA CASSQDLRGNQPQHF TGCGCCAGCAGCCAAGACCTGCGGGGGAATCAGCCCCAGCATTTT
NA TRBJ2-3 TRBV4-2 TRBD1 CASSQWGTGGVDTQYF TGTGCCAGCAGCCAATGGGGGACAGGGGGAGTAGATACGCAGTATTTT
NA TRBJ1-3 TRBV28 TRBD1 CASSQTGVGLRNTIYF TGTGCCAGCAGTCAAACAGGGGTTGGTTTGAGAAACACCATATATTTT
NA TRBJ1-6 TRBV27 TRBD1 CASSLNYRDRGTPLHF TGTGCCAGCAGTCTCAATTACCGGGACAGGGGAACACCCCTCCACTTT
NA TRBJ2-5 TRBV7-9 TRBD1 CASSSVTGGQETQYF TGTGCCAGCAGCTCCGTCACAGGGGGACAAGAGACCCAGTACTTC
once TRBJ2-3 TRBV9 NA CASSSNREDTQYF TGTGCCAGCAGTTCTAACCGGGAAGATACGCAGTATTTT